Shown below are 6 T cell receptor beta chains from a single sample sequenced in a study of blood T cell repertoires in COVID-19. Assay: immunoSEQ multiplex PCR; the TCRdb copy retains only in-frame clones and omits some. Altogether roughly 25,000 clones are present, under 90% being singletons, with the ten largest covering less than 8.5%. Sequenced material: peripheral blood. All receptors derive from a human donor in a cohort sampled during active COVID-19.

Here the CDR3 DNA reads TGTGCCAGTAGTAATACGGGGACAGGCCAAGAGACCCAGTACTTC. This sequence encodes CASSNTGTGQETQYF. The V call is TRBV19, the J call TRBJ2-5; 8 nucleotides align to TRBD1. V was clipped by 4 bases and J by 1 base; unmatched bases: 5. The CDR3 spans 15 residues. Germline values: CDR1 LNHDA, CDR2 SQIVND (reference sequence).

The DNA of the CDR3 is TGTGCCAGCAGTGGGCAGCGTATTGGTTCACCCCTCCACTTT. Amino acid sequence: CASSGQRIGSPLHF. This rearrangement joins TRBV2 to TRBJ1-6; D uncertain. Deletions cut 4 bases from V and 9 bases from J, with 13 bases between. The CDR3 has 14 amino acids. Germline CDR1 SNHLY, CDR2 FYNNEI.

V gene TRBV9 combines with J gene TRBJ2-1, with D tentatively TRBD2 (6 bases). CDR1 SGDLS and CDR2 YYNGEE come from the germline V gene. The CDR3 length is 15 residues. V was pared by 0 bases and J by 6 bases, with 13 bases between. The CDR3 nucleotides read TGTGCCAGCAGCGTAGTCCTCCCGGGGGTCAATGAGCAGTTCTTC. It translates to CASSVVLPGVNEQFF.

This chain links TRBV29-1 with TRBJ2-5; perhaps TRBD1 as D (6 bases). Trimming pared 6 bases from V and 2 bases from J, leaving 13 bases between. CDR3 length: 13 amino acids. Looked up from germline, CDR1 is SQVTM and CDR2 is ANQGSEA. CDR3 residues: CSVAPGTQETQYF. The DNA for the CDR3 is TGCAGCGTCGCCCCGGGGACACAAGAGACCCAGTACTTC.

J is TRBJ1-3 and V is TRBV3-1 (or the pseudogene TRBV3-2); 9 bases fit TRBD1. The germline gives CDR1 LGHDT, CDR2 YNNKEL (reference sequence). V lost 4 bases to trimming and J lost 10 bases; unmatched junction nucleotides: 2. CDR3 length: 12 residues. The CDR3 bases are TGTGCCAGCAGCCCAGGACAGGGGACCATATATTTT. This sequence encodes CASSPGQGTIYF.

This clone was picked up one time. V gene TRBV9 combines with J gene TRBJ1-2, with a weak D call TRBD1 (5 bases). Germline lookup yields CDR1 SGDLS and CDR2 YYNGEE. The CDR3 is 11 amino acids. Trimming stripped 5 bases from V and 4 bases from J, with 6 bases between. The CDR3: CASRGGYGYTF. DNA for the CDR3: TGTGCCAGCAGGGGGGGCTATGGCTACACCTTC.